Shown below are 26 T cell receptor beta chains from a single sample sequenced in a study of blood T cell repertoires in COVID-19. The data were produced by immunoSEQ multiplex PCR, yet TCRdb's version contains in-frame clones alone and is incomplete. In the table there are roughly 280,000 clones, around 90% of which are singletons. The sequenced material came from peripheral blood. Receptor source: a woman between 45 and 65 years old who had recovered from COVID-19.

The V call is TRBV6-5, the J call TRBJ2-5; 7 nucleotides line up with TRBD2. The CDR3 covers 14 residues. V lost 6 bases, J lost 5 bases, and 9 bases stayed unmatched. Per germline, CDR1 MNHEY and CDR2 SVGAGI. The CDR3 nucleotides are TGTGCCAGCAGCCATACAGCGGGGCGGGAGACCCAGTACTTC. Protein: CASSHTAGRETQYF.

The rearrangement links TRBV12-3 or TRBV12-4 to TRBJ2-1; 8 bases are shared with TRBD2. The CDR3 contains 13 residues. J lost 9 bases, V lost 1 base, and 2 bases had no gene match. The CDR3 is CASSLGRGAEQFF. The CDR3, as DNA: TGTGCCAGCAGTTTAGGGCGGGGGGCTGAGCAGTTCTTC.

There are a few counts of this clone. The chain carries TRBV5-1 and TRBJ2-7; 11 bases align to TRBD2. Trimming removed 4 bases from V and 2 bases from J; junction bases left unmatched: 5. The CDR3 has 15 residues. In germline, CDR1 is SGHRS, CDR2 YFSETQ. The CDR3 region has the DNA TGCGCCAGCAGCGAAACTAGCGGGAGCACCTACGAGCAGTACTTC. It translates to CASSETSGSTYEQYF.

This rearrangement joins TRBV4-3 to TRBJ1-6; 7 bases align to TRBD1. After removal of 1 base from V and 6 bases from J, the junction contained 3 bases not matched to a gene. Germline V CDR1 and CDR2: LGHNA, YSLEER. The CDR3 is made up of 15 amino acids. CDR3 residues: CASSQGQGGNSPLHF. In DNA form, the CDR3 reads TGCGCCAGCAGCCAAGGACAGGGAGGTAATTCACCCCTCCACTTT.

The gene calls are TRBV10-3 and TRBJ1-5; 8 positions agree with TRBD1. The CDR3 is made up of 15 amino acids. J lost 6 bases, V lost 4 bases, and 8 bases had no gene match. The V gene's germline CDR1 is ENHRY and CDR2 SYGVKD. The CDR3 spells CAISAQTGDTQPQHF. In DNA form, the CDR3 reads TGTGCCATCAGTGCTCAGACAGGGGACACTCAGCCCCAGCATTTT.

V usage is TRBV3-1 (or the pseudogene TRBV3-2) and J usage is TRBJ1-1, with D possibly matching TRBD1 (6 bases). Trimming shortened V by 4 bases and J by 6 bases, and 21 bases separated the two germline ends. Germline CDR1 and CDR2: LGHDT and YNNKEL (reference sequence). The CDR3 loop spans 16 amino acids. CDR3 DNA sequence: TGTGCCAGCAGCCTAAATGGGGGCTTCGACGGCCCTGAAGCTTTCTTT. It codes for CASSLNGGFDGPEAFF.

The chain uses TRBV6-5 and TRBJ1-3; D uncertain. Germline lookup yields CDR1 MNHEY and CDR2 SVGAGI. The CDR3 is 13 amino acids. Between the trimmed V and J ends, which lost 6 bases and 1 base, there was a span of 7 bases. The CDR3 loop is CASSLASGNTIYF. The CDR3 region has the DNA TGTGCCAGCAGCCTAGCTTCTGGAAACACCATATATTTT.

The rearrangement joins TRBV9 to TRBJ1-3; TRBD1 might be the D (6 bases). This CDR3 is 20 amino acids long. Germline V gene sequence: CDR1 SGDLS, CDR2 YYNGEE. The ends were cut back, 4 bases at V and 1 base at J, with 27 bases in the middle. CDR3 loop: CASSPMTGGRSSYSGNTIYF. CDR3 sequence (DNA): TGTGCCAGCAGCCCCATGACGGGGGGGCGGTCGTCTTATTCTGGAAACACCATATATTTT.

The chain combines TRBV4-1 with TRBJ1-1; D may be TRBD1 (6 bases). CDR1 and CDR2 (germline): MGHRA, YSYEKL. V lost 0 bases and J 10 bases, leaving 15 bases between the germline ends. This CDR3 is built from 14 residues. CDR3 bases: TGCGCCAGCAGCCAAGATATGGGGGCCTATGGAGCTTTCTTT. Its translation: CASSQDMGAYGAFF.

The chain combines TRBV10-3 with TRBJ1-1; maybe TRBD1 (5 bases). Germline V gene data show CDR1 as ENHRY and CDR2 as SYGVKD. V lost 8 bases, J lost 0 bases, and 16 bases lay in between. The CDR3 consists of 15 residues. The CDR3 coding sequence is TGTGCCATCTCGGGGGACCTTAGTTTGAACACTGAAGCTTTCTTT. Translated, it gives CAISGDLSLNTEAFF.

The V and J genes are TRBV7-3 and TRBJ2-3; no reliable D call. The CDR3 consists of 17 residues. In germline, CDR1 is SGHTA, CDR2 FQGTGA. Trimming pared 1 base from V and 1 base from J, leaving 15 bases between. The CDR3 bases are TGTGCCAGCAGCTTAATTCGGCTAGTAGACGGCACAGATACGCAGTATTTT. This translates into CASSLIRLVDGTDTQYF.

This clone was detected once. This rearrangement joins TRBV6-5 to TRBJ2-3; 11 nucleotides agree with TRBD2. CDR3 length: 16 residues. CDR1 and CDR2 from the germline V gene are MNHEY and SVGAGI. Trimming at V came to 4 bases and at J to 6 bases, leaving 9 bases not matched to a gene. This chain's CDR3 is CASSSFSGGALDTQYF. The CDR3 DNA reads TGTGCCAGCAGTTCATTTAGCGGGGGGGCCCTTGATACGCAGTATTTT.

The chain joins TRBV3-1 (or the pseudogene TRBV3-2) to TRBJ2-1, with 9 bases aligning to TRBD2. Germline V gene sequence: CDR1 LGHDT, CDR2 YNNKEL (reference sequence). This CDR3 comprises 14 residues. Trimming cost V 2 bases and J 6 bases; bases outside gene matches: 2. In DNA, the CDR3 is TGTGCCAGCAGCCAACTAGCGGGGTTCAATGAGCAGTTCTTC. It encodes CASSQLAGFNEQFF.

The gene calls are TRBV27 and TRBJ2-1, with 9 positions matching TRBD1. This CDR3 comprises 15 residues. J lost 7 bases, V lost 1 base, and 5 bases had no gene match. Germline V gives CDR1 MNHEY, CDR2 SMNVEV (reference sequence). The CDR3 DNA is TGTGCCAGCAGTTTATTCGGGACAGGGTATAATGAGCAGTTCTTC. This translates into CASSLFGTGYNEQFF.

The chain recombines TRBV14 with TRBJ2-5, with D possibly being TRBD2 (5 bases). Per the germline V gene, CDR1 is SGHDN and CDR2 is FVKESK. This CDR3 contains 15 residues. The germline V and J ends were trimmed by 2 bases and 2 bases, with 12 bases remaining between them. As DNA, the CDR3 is TGTGCCAGCAGCCAAATTCAGACTATTCAAGAGACCCAGTACTTC. It encodes CASSQIQTIQETQYF.

The chain is built from TRBV28 and TRBJ1-1; D call uncertain. Germline V gene sequence: CDR1 MDHEN, CDR2 SYDVKM. This CDR3 has 16 amino acids. Trimming removed 4 bases from V and 1 base from J, with 16 bases in between. DNA for the CDR3: TGTGCCAGCAGTTCTCCCGCCCGACACCCGAACACTGAAGCTTTCTTT. It translates to CASSSPARHPNTEAFF.

V and J are TRBV28 and TRBJ1-5, with TRBD1 matching over 10 bases. The V gene's germline CDR1 is MDHEN and CDR2 SYDVKM. V was clipped by 5 bases and J by 7 bases; unmatched bases: 8. This CDR3 is 15 amino acids long. In DNA, the CDR3 is TGTGCCAGCAGTATAGGGACAGGGGCGGGACAGCCCCAGCATTTT. Translating it yields CASSIGTGAGQPQHF.

The chain joins TRBV6-5 to TRBJ2-7; D ambiguous. The V end lost 7 bases, the J end lost 6 bases, and 10 bases lay between the germline ends. The CDR3 is 11 amino acids. Germline V gene sequence: CDR1 MNHEY, CDR2 SVGAGI. The CDR3 DNA sequence: TGTGCCAGCACCTTCTTCGGCGAGCAGTACTTC. This translates into CASTFFGEQYF.

This clone occurred a few times. The chain combines TRBV10-3 with TRBJ1-5; D is unresolved. The CDR3 sequence is 13 residues long. The V end lost 4 bases, the J end lost 5 bases, and 9 bases lay between the germline ends. Germline-derived CDR1 and CDR2 are ENHRY and SYGVKD. In DNA, the CDR3 is TGTGCCATCAGTGGGGCCTCAGATCAGCCCCAGCATTTT. It specifies CAISGASDQPQHF.

The rearrangement links TRBV5-1 to TRBJ1-5; D is unclear. This CDR3 has 15 amino acids. Between the trimmed V and J ends, which lost 0 bases and 6 bases, there was a span of 13 bases. In germline, CDR1 is SGHRS, CDR2 YFSETQ. CDR3 amino acids: CASSLDGQALQPQHF. The CDR3, as DNA: TGCGCCAGCAGCTTGGATGGGCAGGCCCTTCAGCCCCAGCATTTT.

The rearrangement uses TRBV7-2 and TRBJ1-1; TRBD1 might be the D (5 bases). The CDR3 loop spans 15 amino acids. Trimming took off 1 base at V and 5 bases at J, with 14 bases between the two ends. Germline V lookup: CDR1 SGHTA, CDR2 FQGNSA. CDR3 DNA: TGTGCCAGCAGCTTAGGGTGGTGGAGGGGTACTGAAGCTTTCTTT. This codes for CASSLGWWRGTEAFF.

The chain combines TRBV25-1 with TRBJ1-5, with TRBD1 identical over 10 bases. This CDR3 contains 15 residues. CDR1 is MGHDK and CDR2 is SYGVNS in the germline V gene. The V and J ends lost 1 base and 5 bases, in that order; junction bases with no gene match: 2. This chain's CDR3 is CASSESGTGDQPQHF. CDR3 coding DNA: TGTGCCAGCAGTGAATCAGGGACAGGGGATCAGCCCCAGCATTTT.

V usage is TRBV27 and J usage is TRBJ2-7, with 8 bases fitting TRBD1. CDR1 is MNHEY and CDR2 is SMNVEV in the germline V gene (reference sequence). Trimming removed 4 bases from V and 11 bases from J; junction bases left unmatched: 10. The CDR3 sequence is 13 residues long. CDR3 nucleotides: TGTGCCAGCAGTTACCTCCAGGGGGCAGTGGAGTACTTC. Its protein is CASSYLQGAVEYF.

The chain combines TRBV30 with TRBJ1-4; no reliable D call. Per germline, CDR1 GTSNPN and CDR2 SVGIG (reference sequence). V lost 5 bases to trimming and J lost 0 bases, with 10 bases between them. The CDR3 runs to 14 residues. The CDR3 protein is CAWADGTTNEKLFF. The CDR3 DNA sequence: TGTGCCTGGGCAGACGGGACAACTAATGAAAAACTGTTTTTT.

J is TRBJ1-2 and V is TRBV4-1; D is undetermined. CDR1 MGHRA and CDR2 YSYEKL come from the germline V gene. V was cut by 4 bases and J by 7 bases, with 10 bases left in between. CDR3 length: 12 residues. CDR3 residues: CASSRGLTGYTF. The CDR3 nucleotides are TGCGCCAGCAGCCGAGGTCTTACTGGCTACACCTTC.

There are a few counts of this clone. This same CDR3 is encoded by further DNA sequences in the sample. This chain uses TRBV7-2 with TRBJ2-5; D is perhaps TRBD2 (6 bases). This CDR3 region has 14 residues. Germline V gives CDR1 SGHTA, CDR2 FQGNSA. V lost 5 bases to trimming and J lost 2 bases, with 12 bases between them. As DNA, the CDR3 is TGTGCCAGCAGCCTCGTGGGGGGTCAAGAGACCCAGTACTTC. Its translation: CASSLVGGQETQYF.